Listed here are 21 T cell receptor beta chains from one sample, sequenced in a study of siplizumab effects on memory and regulatory T cells. The table came from immunoSEQ multiplex PCR; TCRdb's copy has only in-frame clones and leaves some out. This table holds 85,000 to 90,000 clones, around 90% found once. The sequencing sample was made of CD4+ T cells sorted from blood. These receptors were taken from a human donor in good health.

This clone was recorded once. Germline is not matched at one junction end, which may reflect a read error. This rearrangement joins TRBV7-9 to TRBJ1-2; D is uncertain. Germline-derived CDR1 and CDR2 are SEHNR and FQNEAQ (reference sequence). There are 13 residues in the CDR3. CDR3 sequence reads: CAGSWRKTVPDTF. The CDR3 bases are TGTGCCGGCAGCTGGAGAAAGACCGTCCCCGACACCTTC.

The rearrangement uses TRBV10-3 and TRBJ1-2, with D perhaps matching TRBD1 (6 bases). CDR1 and CDR2 (germline): ENHRY, SYGVKD. The CDR3 length is 15 residues. V dropped 2 bases and J dropped 3 bases, with 13 bases sitting between them. The CDR3, as DNA: TGTGCCATCAGTGAGCGGGGGCCGGGTTACTATGGCTACACCTTC. This translates into CAISERGPGYYGYTF.

This clone came up once. V gene TRBV19 combines with J gene TRBJ2-1; 13 nucleotides match TRBD2. CDR3 length: 15 amino acids. Trimming at V came to 5 bases and at J to 9 bases, leaving 7 bases not matched to a gene. CDR1 and CDR2 (germline): LNHDA, SQIVND (reference sequence). The CDR3 DNA sequence: TGTGCCAGTAGTGTCGGGACTAGCGGGACAGCTGAGCAGTTCTTC. Amino acid sequence: CASSVGTSGTAEQFF.

The chain couples TRBV9 to TRBJ2-3, with 10 bases lining up with TRBD2. This CDR3 spans 15 amino acids. Germline V lookup: CDR1 SGDLS, CDR2 YYNGEE. V gave up 5 bases and J gave up 4 bases; unmatched junction bases: 7. The CDR3 reads CASSGAGGFPDTQYF. In nucleotides, the CDR3 is TGTGCCAGCAGTGGAGCGGGAGGGTTTCCAGATACGCAGTATTTT.

V is TRBV29-1 and J is TRBJ2-1, with 8 bases identical to TRBD2. With 6 bases clipped from V and 8 bases from J, the junction kept 6 bases outside the gene matches. The CDR3 length is 12 residues. Germline lookup yields CDR1 SQVTM and CDR2 ANQGSEA. The chain's CDR3 is CSVGLAPDEQFF. CDR3 nucleotide sequence: TGCAGCGTCGGACTAGCCCCCGATGAGCAGTTCTTC.

The rearrangement joins TRBV27 to TRBJ2-7, with 7 bases matching TRBD1. Germline V gene data show CDR1 as MNHEY and CDR2 as SMNVEV (reference sequence). V lost 2 bases, J lost 0 bases, and 4 bases stayed unmatched. The length of the CDR3 is 15 residues. This CDR3 reads CASSLQTGSSYEQYF. CDR3 sequence (DNA): TGTGCCAGCAGTTTACAGACAGGGAGCTCCTACGAGCAGTACTTC.

The chain combines TRBV28 with TRBJ2-4; D is uncertain. The CDR3 is 14 residues long. Trimming removed 10 bases from V and 6 bases from J, with 19 bases in between. Germline V gene sequence: CDR1 MDHEN, CDR2 SYDVKM. CDR3 bases: TGTGCCACCTTCAAGGGCTCGCAAGGAAACATTCAGTACTTC. Protein: CATFKGSQGNIQYF.

This chain joins TRBV5-6 and TRBJ2-3; no firm D call. The germline V gene has CDR1 SGHDT and CDR2 YYEEEE. Trimming removed 3 bases at V and 0 bases at J, with 11 bases between. This CDR3 comprises 15 residues. CDR3 in amino acids: CASSYQDGSTDTQYF. DNA of the CDR3: TGTGCCAGCAGCTACCAGGACGGAAGCACAGATACGCAGTATTTT.

The rearrangement links TRBV19 to TRBJ2-3, with TRBD2 matching 8 bases. This CDR3 is built from 17 residues. Germline CDR1 LNHDA, CDR2 SQIVND (reference sequence). With 0 bases clipped from V and 6 bases from J, the junction kept 11 bases outside the gene matches. The CDR3 loop reads CASSIDRPGGALDTQYF. CDR3 sequence (DNA): TGTGCCAGTAGTATAGATCGCCCGGGAGGGGCCCTGGATACGCAGTATTTT.

J is TRBJ2-3 and V is TRBV13; D not certain. Trimming cost V 5 bases and J 2 bases, with 11 bases left between them. The germline V gene encodes CDR1 PRHDT and CDR2 FYEKMQ (reference sequence). The CDR3 is made up of 14 amino acids. CDR3 protein: CASSVQILTDTQYF. The CDR3 coding sequence is TGTGCCAGCAGCGTACAGATCCTCACAGATACGCAGTATTTT. The entire variable domain, with the rest obtained from reference TRBV13 and TRBJ2-3, is as follows: AAGVIQSPRHLIKEKRETATLKCYPIPRHDTVYWYQQGPGQDPQFLISFYEKMQSDKGSIPDRFSAQQFSDYHSELNMSSLELGDSALYFCASSVQILTDTQYFGPGTRLTVL.

V usage is TRBV30 and J usage is TRBJ2-3, with D perhaps being TRBD1 or TRBD2 (5 bases each). With 0 bases removed from V and 2 bases from J, the gap between germline ends came to 9 bases. Germline V gene sequence: CDR1 GTSNPN, CDR2 SVGIG (reference sequence). This CDR3 spans 14 amino acids. The CDR3 sequence: CAWSVGGITDTQYF. CDR3 sequence (DNA): TGTGCCTGGAGTGTTGGGGGAATCACAGATACGCAGTATTTT.

The chain combines TRBV6-4 with TRBJ2-3; 10 bases fit TRBD1. The CDR3 contains 15 residues. The germline V gene has CDR1 MRHNA and CDR2 SNTAGT. With V trimmed by 4 bases and J by 3 bases, 4 bases remained unmatched. The CDR3 DNA reads as TGTGCCAGCAGTGGACAGGGGGCTTCGACAGATACGCAGTATTTT. Translated: CASSGQGASTDTQYF.

The rearrangement links TRBV6-1 to TRBJ2-4, with D possibly being TRBD2 (5 bases). This CDR3 has 14 residues. Germline V lookup: CDR1 MNHNS, CDR2 SASEGT. The V and J ends lost 6 bases and 7 bases respectively, with 16 bases between them. The CDR3 DNA reads TGTGCCAGCAGCGGCGGGTCGCCCGGGAACATTCAGTACTTC. As protein: CASSGGSPGNIQYF.

This clone showed up just a few times. This chain connects TRBV6-1 to TRBJ1-4, with D uncertain. CDR1 and CDR2 (germline): MNHNS, SASEGT. Trimming removed 5 bases from V and 8 bases from J, with 15 bases in between. The length of the CDR3 is 14 residues. The CDR3: CASSFTPPGEKLFF. The CDR3, as DNA: TGTGCCAGCAGTTTCACCCCCCCTGGCGAAAAACTGTTTTTT.

The gene calls are TRBV9 and TRBJ2-7; D possibly uses TRBD1 or TRBD2 (5 bases each). The CDR3 runs to 16 residues. V lost 0 bases to trimming and J lost 2 bases, with 15 bases between them. Germline CDR1 is SGDLS and CDR2 is YYNGEE. The CDR3, as DNA: TGTGCCAGCAGCGTAGATGGGACCTCACGGCCCTACGAGCAGTACTTC. Amino acid sequence: CASSVDGTSRPYEQYF.

The rearrangement uses TRBV5-1 and TRBJ2-1; D gene unclear. The CDR3 loop spans 15 amino acids. Trimming took off 1 base at V and 0 bases at J, with 8 bases between the two ends. Per the germline V gene, CDR1 is SGHRS and CDR2 is YFSETQ. The DNA of the CDR3 is TGCGCCAGCAGCTTGACGGTTAGCTCCTACAATGAGCAGTTCTTC. Translation: CASSLTVSSYNEQFF.

The genes are TRBV28 and TRBJ2-2, with D hard to call. The V end lost 8 bases, the J end lost 6 bases, and 13 bases lay between the germline ends. The CDR3 consists of 13 residues. The germline CDR1 and CDR2 sequences are MDHEN and SYDVKM. The CDR3 DNA reads as TGTGCCAGCGGATACGGCCTGCCCGGGGAGCTGTTTTTT. Translating gives CASGYGLPGELFF.

The J gene is TRBJ2-2, the V gene TRBV5-6; no reliable D call. The CDR3 sequence is 13 residues long. Germline values: CDR1 SGHDT, CDR2 YYEEEE. V lost 0 bases to trimming and J lost 6 bases, with 6 bases between them. CDR3 amino acids: CASSLDLAGELFF. The CDR3 bases are TGTGCCAGCAGCTTGGATTTGGCCGGGGAGCTGTTTTTT.

The chain carries TRBV5-1 and TRBJ1-1; D is undetermined. Trimming shortened V by 6 bases and J by 0 bases, and 9 bases separated the two germline ends. The CDR3 is made up of 13 amino acids. The germline V gene has CDR1 SGHRS and CDR2 YFSETQ. The CDR3 sequence is CASKPVVNTEAFF. The CDR3 bases are TGCGCCAGCAAGCCGGTGGTGAACACTGAAGCTTTCTTT. Full variable domain (outside the CDR3, taken from reference TRBV5-1 and TRBJ1-1): KAGVTQTPRYLIKTRGQQVTLSCSPISGHRSVSWYQQTPGQGLQFLFEYFSETQRNKGNFPGRFSGRQFSNSRSEMNVSTLELGDSALYLCASKPVVNTEAFFGQGTRLTVV.

As to this clone: The sample has other DNA sequences that encode this CDR3 too. CDR3: CASSFRANYGYTF. The DNA of the CDR3 is TGTGCCAGCAGTTTTCGGGCGAACTATGGCTACACCTTC. This chain connects TRBV27 to TRBJ1-2; D not resolved. The CDR3 contains 13 residues. In germline, CDR1 is MNHEY, CDR2 SMNVEV (reference sequence). V dropped 3 bases and J dropped 2 bases, with 7 bases sitting between them.

V is TRBV18 and J is TRBJ1-2; 8 bases are shared with TRBD1. V lost 3 bases to trimming and J lost 6 bases; unmatched junction nucleotides: 6. The CDR3 covers 14 residues. Germline V CDR1 and CDR2: KGHSH, LQKENI. The CDR3 is CASSPADRGHGYTF. For the CDR3, the DNA is TGTGCCAGCTCACCGGCCGACAGGGGACATGGCTACACCTTC.